Sequencing of this TCR beta chain was carried out in a study of STAT5B mutations in CD4+ large granular lymphocyte leukemia. Study-wide points: CD4-sorted patient repertoires seemed more clonal than healthy CD4+ repertoires.

Regarding this clone: Its antigen remains unknown.

The repertoire was sequenced with immunoSEQ multiplex PCR; TCRdb's copy has only in-frame clones and lacks some. The repertoire holds more than 30,000 clones, with just over 75% as singletons. V lost 3 bases, J lost 6 bases, and 8 bases stayed unmatched. Germline CDR1 and CDR2: SGDLS and YYNGEE. CDR3 length: 16 residues. The sequencing sample was made of CD4+ T cells from blood buffy coats. The chain recombines TRBV9 with TRBJ2-1; 11 positions agree with TRBD1. The receptor's source is a human donor in good health. The CDR3 protein is CASSAWTGGSLNEQFF. The DNA for the CDR3 is TGTGCCAGCAGCGCCTGGACAGGGGGCTCCCTCAATGAGCAGTTCTTC.